The 11 T cell receptor beta chains below all came from one sample that was sequenced in a study of vaccination and CD4 T cells after COVID-19. These receptors are not linked to any known antigen. Treatment in this sample: approximately 10-day PBMC culture with coronavirus spike peptide pools or control peptides (ViraFEST assay). The Oncomine TCR Beta short-read assay generated sequence data from the DNA of cultured CD4+ T cells. TCRdb independently ran MiXCR on the PCR reads; one entry per CDR3 protein. The sample has approximately 18,000 distinct CDR3 sequences, approximately 50% seen once. The sequenced sample was CD4+ T cells from blood, cultured in vitro. The receptor set was obtained from a human donor who had recovered from COVID-19.

This clonotype was detected a few times. This CDR3 reads CASSRFRALGDTQYF. CDR3 nucleotide sequence: TGTGCCAGCAGCCGATTCCGGGCCCTGGGCGATACGCAGTATTTT. The chain uses TRBV7-2 and TRBJ2-3; no clear D gene. CDR1 SGHTA and CDR2 FQGNSA come from the germline V gene. The V end lost 5 bases, the J end lost 6 bases, and 18 bases lay between the germline ends. There are 15 residues in the CDR3.

The V gene is TRBV16, the J gene TRBJ1-1; D unresolved. Trimming shortened V by 0 bases and J by 9 bases, and 11 bases separated the two germline ends. The CDR3 consists of 13 residues. Germline V CDR1 and CDR2: KGHSY, FQNENV. In DNA form, the CDR3 reads TGTGCCAGCAGCCAATCGATCCTTGGGCAAGCTTTCTTT. As protein: CASSQSILGQAFF.

This clonotype showed up just a few times. The chain has TRBV20-1 and TRBJ1-6; 8 bases are a match to TRBD1. Germline V gives CDR1 DFQATT, CDR2 SNEGSKA (reference sequence). The CDR3 totals 15 residues. The V segment lost 5 bases and the J segment 7 bases; nucleotides outside the gene matches: 10. Here the CDR3 DNA reads TGCAGTGCTCCTAACCCTGACAGGGGAAATTCACCCCTCCACTTT. Translated: CSAPNPDRGNSPLHF.

This clonotype was counted only a few times. The chain recombines TRBV6-1 with TRBJ1-1, with 8 bases identical to TRBD1. V lost 6 bases to trimming and J lost 1 base; unmatched junction nucleotides: 10. Germline V gene lookup returns CDR1 MNHNS and CDR2 SASEGT. The CDR3 sequence is 16 residues long. The CDR3 region has the DNA TGTGCCAGCAGCCATGGGGAGGGGACAGGGAACACTGAAGCTTTCTTT. Translated, it gives CASSHGEGTGNTEAFF.

In its sample, this clonotype was seen a few times. This rearrangement joins TRBV30 to TRBJ2-1; no definite D call. Trimming removed 0 bases at V and 10 bases at J, with 7 bases between. The CDR3 is made up of 11 amino acids. Looked up from germline, CDR1 is GTSNPN and CDR2 is SVGIG (reference sequence). CDR3 in DNA: TGTGCCTGGAGTGTACGGGCAGAGCAGTTCTTC. This gives the protein CAWSVRAEQFF.

The CDR3 sequence is CATSAHQGSYNEQFF. CDR3 in DNA: TGTGCCACCAGTGCCCATCAGGGATCCTACAATGAGCAGTTCTTC. The chain couples TRBV24-1 to TRBJ2-1, with D possibly matching TRBD1 (5 bases). The CDR3 sequence is 15 residues long. Germline CDR1 and CDR2: KGHDR and SFDVKD. Trimming shortened V by 5 bases and J by 1 base, and 11 bases separated the two germline ends.

V and J are TRBV2 and TRBJ1-5, with a possible D match to TRBD1 (6 bases). The CDR3 spans 15 residues. V was trimmed by 6 bases and J by 3 bases, leaving 15 bases between them. Germline CDR1 is SNHLY and CDR2 is FYNNEI. The DNA for the CDR3 is TGTGCCAGCAGCATCCAGGGGTTGAACAATCAGCCCCAGCATTTT. This encodes CASSIQGLNNQPQHF.

The chain is built from TRBV27 and TRBJ2-1, with 14 bases that match TRBD2. The germline gives CDR1 MNHEY, CDR2 SMNVEV (reference sequence). With 0 bases clipped from V and 7 bases from J, the junction kept 2 bases outside the gene matches. The CDR3 spans 16 residues. The CDR3 is CASSLSGTSGRNEQFF. The CDR3 DNA reads as TGTGCCAGCAGTTTATCAGGGACTAGCGGGAGAAATGAGCAGTTCTTC.

V is TRBV7-8 and J is TRBJ2-1, with 10 bases fitting TRBD1. The closer fit of TRBJ2-7 to the DNA end suggests the J call may be wrong. Germline lookup yields CDR1 SGHVS and CDR2 FQNEAQ. This CDR3 region has 17 residues. CDR3 region: CASSIRNRGQGFYEQYF. CDR3 coding DNA: TGTGCCAGCAGCATCAGAAACCGGGGACAGGGGTTCTACGAGCAGTACTTC.

There are a few counts of this clonotype. V and J are TRBV7-9 and TRBJ1-1, with 8 bases identical to TRBD1. V was pared by 7 bases and J by 4 bases, with 5 bases of the junction left unmatched. This CDR3 region has 13 residues. Per the germline V gene, CDR1 is SEHNR and CDR2 is FQNEAQ (reference sequence). CDR3 region: CASITQGVTEAFF. CDR3 bases: TGTGCCAGCATTACACAGGGGGTCACTGAAGCTTTCTTT.

V and J are TRBV24-1 and TRBJ2-2; D not certain. V gave up 7 bases and J gave up 3 bases, with 11 bases separating them. This CDR3 comprises 14 residues. The germline V gene encodes CDR1 KGHDR and CDR2 SFDVKD. CDR3 region: CATSTATHTGELFF. Written as DNA, the CDR3 is TGTGCCACCAGCACCGCTACACACACCGGGGAGCTGTTTTTT.